The 22 T cell receptor beta chains in this list originate from one sample, sequenced in a study of OX40 agonist ivuxolimab in advanced cancers. Assay used: immunoSEQ multiplex PCR; TCRdb lists only in-frame clones, some missing. The repertoire holds under 40,000 clones, with around 84% as singletons. Sample: CD4+ or CD8+ T cells sorted from blood, taken in a trial of the OX40 agonist ivuxolimab. The receptor set was obtained from an adult with an advanced solid tumor such as melanoma, head and neck, liver or kidney cancer.

The V gene is TRBV28, the J gene TRBJ2-5, with 7 bases lining up with TRBD1. Germline loops: CDR1 MDHEN, CDR2 SYDVKM. The CDR3 loop spans 15 amino acids. The trim removed 4 bases at V and 3 bases at J, leaving 8 bases unmatched. CDR3 sequence reads: CASSSTGAGEETQYF. CDR3 sequence (DNA): TGTGCCAGCAGTTCAACAGGGGCCGGTGAAGAGACCCAGTACTTC.

The gene calls are TRBV15 and TRBJ1-1; D may be TRBD1 (5 bases). This CDR3 comprises 14 residues. V shed 1 base and J shed 6 bases, with 12 bases lying between them. Germline V gene lookup returns CDR1 LNHNV and CDR2 YYDKDF (reference sequence). The CDR3 reads CATSRAAGDPEAFF. CDR3 nucleotides: TGTGCCACCAGCAGAGCGGCGGGGGACCCTGAAGCTTTCTTT.

This clone was picked up one time. The gene calls are TRBV28 and TRBJ1-4; no definite D call. The CDR3 runs 13 residues. Germline-derived CDR1 and CDR2 are MDHEN and SYDVKM. V shed 4 bases and J shed 7 bases, with 10 bases lying between them. The CDR3 here is CASSSPPPEKLFF. The CDR3 DNA reads TGTGCCAGCAGTTCCCCCCCACCTGAAAAACTGTTTTTT.

The chain combines TRBV4-1 with TRBJ1-4, with 8 bases fitting TRBD1. Germline V CDR1 and CDR2: MGHRA, YSYEKL. CDR3 length: 14 residues. With V trimmed by 3 bases and J by 7 bases, 4 bases remained unmatched. This CDR3 reads CASSQGTGSEKLFF. CDR3 coding DNA: TGCGCCAGCAGCCAGGGGACAGGTAGTGAAAAACTGTTTTTT.

This sequence joins TRBV13 and TRBJ2-6, with D tentatively TRBD2 (6 bases). Germline-derived CDR1 and CDR2 are PRHDT and FYEKMQ (reference sequence). The CDR3 totals 17 residues. Trimming removed 5 bases from V and 4 bases from J, with 18 bases in between. The CDR3 sequence is CASSKHGTPTGANVLTF. The CDR3 DNA reads TGTGCCAGCAGCAAACACGGGACTCCGACCGGGGCCAACGTCCTGACTTTC.

The V and J genes are TRBV6-1 and TRBJ1-6; D remains unclear. V lost 3 bases to trimming and J lost 9 bases, with 3 bases between them. Per germline, CDR1 MNHNS and CDR2 SASEGT. This CDR3 contains 11 residues. DNA for the CDR3: TGTGCCAGCAGTGAGAGTTCACCCCTCCACTTT. The encoded protein is CASSESSPLHF.

The chain carries TRBV5-4 and TRBJ1-3, with a possible D match to TRBD1 (5 bases). Germline V gives CDR1 SGHNT, CDR2 YYREEE (reference sequence). V lost 0 bases and J lost 0, with 7 bases in between. The CDR3 sequence is 15 residues long. The CDR3 DNA reads as TGTGCCAGCAGCTTGGGGGGGGACTCTGGAAACACCATATATTTT. As protein: CASSLGGDSGNTIYF.

The chain's CDR3 is CAIASGRYGTDTQYF. In DNA form, the CDR3 reads TGTGCCATCGCTAGCGGGAGGTATGGCACAGATACGCAGTATTTT. J is TRBJ2-3 and V is TRBV10-3; TRBD2 aligns across 11 bases. CDR1 ENHRY and CDR2 SYGVKD come from the germline V gene. The V and J ends lost 8 bases and 1 base, in that order; junction bases with no gene match: 5. This CDR3 contains 15 residues.

This clone occurred a few times. The chain links TRBV2 to TRBJ2-1; tentative D call: TRBD1 (5 bases). Trimming stripped 6 bases from V and 1 base from J, with 13 bases between. Germline CDR1 is SNHLY and CDR2 is FYNNEI. The CDR3 runs to 15 residues. The CDR3 coding sequence is TGTGCCAGCAGCAGTGTACAGGTATCCTACAATGAGCAGTTCTTC. It is translated as CASSSVQVSYNEQFF. Combining the CDR3 with reference TRBV2 and TRBJ2-1 gives the whole variable domain EPEVTQTPSHQVTQMGQEVILRCVPISNHLYFYWYRQILGQKVEFLVSFYNNEISEKSEIFDDQFSVERPDGSNFTLKIRSTKLEDSAMYFCASSSVQVSYNEQFFGPGTRLTVL.

The chain uses TRBV6-1 and TRBJ2-1; 13 bases map to TRBD2. The junction had 7 bases not matched to a gene; V was cut back by 7 bases and J by 7 bases. The CDR3 length is 15 residues. Germline V gene lookup returns CDR1 MNHNS and CDR2 SASEGT. CDR3 in amino acids: CASKVGTSGANEQFF. In nucleotides, the CDR3 is TGTGCCAGCAAAGTGGGGACTAGCGGGGCAAATGAGCAGTTCTTC.

As regards this clone: This sample also contains other DNA sequences that code for the same CDR3. The rearrangement uses TRBV18 and TRBJ2-3; maybe TRBD2 (5 bases). Per the germline V gene, CDR1 is KGHSH and CDR2 is LQKENI. Trimming shortened V by 3 bases and J by 1 base, and 8 bases separated the two germline ends. This CDR3 region has 14 residues. Written as DNA, the CDR3 is TGTGCCAGCTCACCTTCGAGGGGCACAGATACGCAGTATTTT. It encodes CASSPSRGTDTQYF.

The chain couples TRBV28 to TRBJ2-3; no firm D call. Germline CDR1 and CDR2: MDHEN and SYDVKM. V lost 6 bases, J lost 0 bases, and 7 bases lay in between. This CDR3 contains 13 residues. CDR3 sequence reads: CASSPSSTDTQYF. CDR3 DNA sequence: TGTGCCAGCAGCCCATCCAGCACAGATACGCAGTATTTT.

This clone is a singleton in its sample. V is TRBV5-1 and J is TRBJ2-3, with D unresolved. The germline V and J ends were trimmed by 4 bases and 4 bases, with 22 bases remaining between them. The CDR3 is made up of 17 amino acids. Germline V lookup: CDR1 SGHRS, CDR2 YFSETQ. The CDR3 spells CASSLDWPGFRPDTQYF. In DNA, the CDR3 is TGCGCCAGCAGCCTCGACTGGCCCGGCTTCCGACCAGATACGCAGTATTTT.

The rearrangement links TRBV29-1 to TRBJ1-1, with 9 positions matching TRBD1. V shed 6 bases, J shed 4 bases, and the junction held 12 bases outside the gene matches. Per germline, CDR1 SQVTM and CDR2 ANQGSEA. The CDR3 has 15 residues. This chain's CDR3 is CSVQDRGASSTEAFF. The CDR3 DNA sequence: TGCAGCGTGCAGGACAGGGGCGCGTCGAGCACTGAAGCTTTCTTT. The whole variable domain, remainder taken from reference TRBV29-1 and TRBJ1-1, is SAVISQKPSRDICQRGTSLTIQCQVDSQVTMMFWYRQQPGQSLTLIATANQGSEATYESGFVIDKFPISRPNLTFSTLTVSNMSPEDSSIYLCSVQDRGASSTEAFFGQGTRLTVV.

The genes are TRBV5-4 and TRBJ2-5, with 8 positions matching TRBD2. The CDR3 runs to 14 residues. The germline V gene encodes CDR1 SGHNT and CDR2 YYREEE (reference sequence). V shed 7 bases and J 0 bases; nucleotides not matched to a gene: 5. CDR3 residues: CASGAGGNQETQYF. CDR3 DNA: TGTGCCAGCGGGGCGGGGGGCAACCAAGAGACCCAGTACTTC.

This chain joins TRBV15 and TRBJ2-5; D is possibly TRBD1 (5 bases). The length of the CDR3 is 16 residues. Deletions cut 1 base from V and 0 bases from J, with 12 bases between. CDR1 is LNHNV, CDR2 YYDKDF, per germline (reference sequence). CDR3 sequence: CATSRGAGPYQETQYF. CDR3 DNA sequence: TGTGCCACCAGCAGAGGGGCAGGGCCTTACCAAGAGACCCAGTACTTC.

This clone was picked up a small number of times. The rearrangement joins TRBV5-1 to TRBJ2-1, with D unresolved. The CDR3 consists of 15 residues. Trimming stripped 2 bases from V and 0 bases from J, with 9 bases between. Germline assignment: CDR1 SGHRS and CDR2 YFSETQ. This CDR3 is CASSFRASSYNEQFF. The CDR3 DNA follows: TGCGCCAGCAGCTTTCGAGCTAGCTCCTACAATGAGCAGTTCTTC.

The chain recombines TRBV7-2 with TRBJ1-2; D may be TRBD1 (5 bases). The CDR3 length is 17 residues. Trimming shortened V by 0 bases and J by 2 bases, and 16 bases separated the two germline ends. The V gene's germline CDR1 is SGHTA and CDR2 FQGNSA. CDR3 sequence reads: CASSLAPSGTVNYGYTF. DNA of the CDR3: TGTGCCAGCAGCTTAGCACCCTCCGGGACTGTGAACTATGGCTACACCTTC.

The V and J genes are TRBV28 and TRBJ2-2; 13 nucleotides line up with TRBD2. CDR3 length: 18 residues. The germline V gene has CDR1 MDHEN and CDR2 SYDVKM. Trimming took 1 base from V and 6 from J; bases not matched to a gene: 8. CDR3 loop: CASSLLGGLAGEAGELFF. CDR3 coding DNA: TGTGCCAGCAGTTTATTGGGCGGACTAGCGGGAGAAGCCGGGGAGCTGTTTTTT.

V and J are TRBV28 and TRBJ2-1, with TRBD2 identical over 7 bases. Per the germline V gene, CDR1 is MDHEN and CDR2 is SYDVKM. J gave up 6 bases and V 7 bases, and 15 bases lay outside the gene matches. The CDR3 length is 16 residues. Written as DNA, the CDR3 is TGTGCCAGCACCCAACCGGGAGCGGGAAGGGGCAATGAGCAGTTCTTC. Its protein product is CASTQPGAGRGNEQFF.

The rearrangement links TRBV2 to TRBJ2-7; 7 bases agree with TRBD2. Germline-derived CDR1 and CDR2 are SNHLY and FYNNEI. Trimming at V came to 0 bases and at J to 7 bases, leaving 9 bases not matched to a gene. This CDR3 region has 15 residues. This CDR3 reads CASSEAGNQRGEQYF. CDR3 sequence (DNA): TGTGCCAGCAGTGAAGCAGGGAACCAGCGGGGAGAGCAGTACTTC.

The gene calls are TRBV5-6 and TRBJ1-1; D not resolved. Trimming removed 3 bases from V and 2 bases from J, with 11 bases in between. This CDR3 region has 14 residues. Germline V gene sequence: CDR1 SGHDT, CDR2 YYEEEE. CDR3 in DNA: TGTGCCAGCAGCTCGGCCAGAGCTAACACTGAAGCTTTCTTT. Its protein product is CASSSARANTEAFF.